This T cell receptor beta chain derives from a study of blood T cell repertoires in COVID-19. This CDR3 is 16 amino acids long. CDR1 is SNHLY and CDR2 is FYNNEI in the germline V gene. Unmatched junction bases numbered 9, after V lost 6 bases and J lost 3 bases. Study processing details: Amplified reference gene primers provided the basis for estimating nucleated cell counts. Repertoires were generated with immunoSEQ multiplex PCR, while TCRdb's copy carries only in-frame clones and drops some. Clone size and V and J calls were adopted from that table, with D and trimming inferred from the DNA. The sample lists around 70,000 clones; roughly 84% were seen once.

The gene calls are TRBV2 and TRBJ1-2; 11 nucleotides agree with TRBD1. The material sequenced was peripheral blood. The TCR comes from a woman aged 18-29 years with acute or convalescent COVID-19. CDR3 in amino acids: CASSGGTGGNYYGYTF. In DNA form, the CDR3 reads TGTGCCAGCAGCGGGGGGACAGGGGGAAACTACTATGGCTACACCTTC.